Given below is one T cell receptor (beta chain) in context. Its antigen is currently unknown. The sample belongs to a study of TIL therapy for anti-PD-1-resistant metastatic lung cancer. Study-level points and caveats: Infused TIL clonotypes partially replaced the baseline blood repertoire, then decayed over months.

CDR3 size: 15 residues. V was pared by 4 bases and J by 6 bases, with 18 bases between. The germline gives CDR1 SEHNR, CDR2 FQNEAQ (reference sequence). As for time point: pre-treatment sample, taken before nivolumab and TIL therapy. Sequencing used immunoSEQ v3. Sequencing used immunoSEQ multiplex PCR; TCRdb keeps in-frame clones, though not all of them. The sample comprises 55,000 to 65,000 clones, about 70% of which are singletons, and about 1.8% rests with the top ten. This TCR was sampled from a person aged 25 to 80 with non-small cell lung cancer. Material: blood, obtained at baseline. This chain links TRBV7-9 with TRBJ1-1; a weak D match, TRBD1 (6 bases). CDR3 in DNA: TGTGCCAGCAGCTCCCCGGGGCAGGGGCGGGCTGAAGCTTTCTTT. Protein sequence: CASSSPGQGRAEAFF.